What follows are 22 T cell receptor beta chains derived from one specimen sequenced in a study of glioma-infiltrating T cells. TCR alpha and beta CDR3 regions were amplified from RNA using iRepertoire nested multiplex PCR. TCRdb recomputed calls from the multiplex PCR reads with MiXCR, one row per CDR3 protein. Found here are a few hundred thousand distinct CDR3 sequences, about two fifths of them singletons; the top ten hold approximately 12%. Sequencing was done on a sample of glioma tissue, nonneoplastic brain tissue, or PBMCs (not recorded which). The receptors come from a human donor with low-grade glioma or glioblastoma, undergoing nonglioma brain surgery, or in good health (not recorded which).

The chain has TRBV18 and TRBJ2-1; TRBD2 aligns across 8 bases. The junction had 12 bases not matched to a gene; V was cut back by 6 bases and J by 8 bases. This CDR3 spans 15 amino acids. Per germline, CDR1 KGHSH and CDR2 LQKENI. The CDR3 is CASSLPGGGVDEQFF. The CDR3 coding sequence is TGTGCCAGCTCTCTCCCGGGGGGGGGAGTCGATGAGCAGTTCTTC. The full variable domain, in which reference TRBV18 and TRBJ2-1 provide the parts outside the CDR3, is NAGVMQNPRHLVRRRGQEARLRCSPMKGHSHVYWYRQLPEEGLKFMVYLQKENIIDESGMPKERFSAEFPKEGPSILRIQQVVRGDSAAYFCASSLPGGGVDEQFFGPGTRLTVL.

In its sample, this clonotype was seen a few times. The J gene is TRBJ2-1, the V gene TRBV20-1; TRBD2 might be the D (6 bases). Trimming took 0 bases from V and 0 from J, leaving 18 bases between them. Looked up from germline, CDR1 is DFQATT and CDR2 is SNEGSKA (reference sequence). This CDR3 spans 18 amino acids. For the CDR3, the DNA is TGCAGTGCTAGAGATCGGAGTAGCGGCGCCCCCTCCTACAATGAGCAGTTCTTC. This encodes CSARDRSSGAPSYNEQFF.

The CDR3 nucleotides read TGTGCCAGTAGTATTGGGACATTCGCTGAAGCTTTCTTT. Translation gives CASSIGTFAEAFF. The chain joins TRBV19 to TRBJ1-1, with D maybe TRBD1 (6 bases). The V end lost 3 bases, the J end lost 6 bases, and 11 bases lay between the germline ends. There are 13 residues in the CDR3. CDR1 and CDR2 from the germline V gene are LNHDA and SQIVND (reference sequence).

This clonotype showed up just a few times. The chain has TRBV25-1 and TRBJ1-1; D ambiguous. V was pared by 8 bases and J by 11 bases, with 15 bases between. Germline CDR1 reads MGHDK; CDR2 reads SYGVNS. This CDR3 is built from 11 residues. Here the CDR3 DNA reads TGTGCCAGCGGCATAGGCGGGAATGCTTTCTTT. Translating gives CASGIGGNAFF.

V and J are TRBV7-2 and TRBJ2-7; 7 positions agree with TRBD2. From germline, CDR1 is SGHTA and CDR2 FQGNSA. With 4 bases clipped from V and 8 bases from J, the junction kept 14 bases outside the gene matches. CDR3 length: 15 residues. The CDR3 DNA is TGTGCCAGCAGCTACCTGGCGGAAGCGGGGTACAAGCAGTACTTC. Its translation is CASSYLAEAGYKQYF.

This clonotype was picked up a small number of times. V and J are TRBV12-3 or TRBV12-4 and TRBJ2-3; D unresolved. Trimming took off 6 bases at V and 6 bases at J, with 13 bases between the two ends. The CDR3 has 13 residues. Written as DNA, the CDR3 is TGTGCCAGCAGACCCCGCCCCTCGGATACGCAGTATTTT. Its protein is CASRPRPSDTQYF.

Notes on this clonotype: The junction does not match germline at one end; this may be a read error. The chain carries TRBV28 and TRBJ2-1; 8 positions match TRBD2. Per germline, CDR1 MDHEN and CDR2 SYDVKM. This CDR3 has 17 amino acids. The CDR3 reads CASGLRLAGMAYNEEFF. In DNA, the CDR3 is TGTGCCAGCGGTTTAAGGTTAGCGGGAATGGCCTACAATGAGGAGTTCTTC.

CDR3 bases: TGTGCCAGCAGCCCGGGGACTAGCGGGAGATCAGATACGCAGTATTTT. Translating gives CASSPGTSGRSDTQYF. The rearrangement links TRBV2 to TRBJ2-3, with 14 nucleotides matching TRBD2. This CDR3 is built from 16 residues. The ends lost 6 bases at V and 4 bases at J; junction bases unmatched: 6. From germline, CDR1 is SNHLY and CDR2 FYNNEI.

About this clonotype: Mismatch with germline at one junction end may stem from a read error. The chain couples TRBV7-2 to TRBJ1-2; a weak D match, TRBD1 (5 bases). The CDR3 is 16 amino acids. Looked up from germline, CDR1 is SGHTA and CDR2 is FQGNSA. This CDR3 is CVSSLAEGARDYGYTF. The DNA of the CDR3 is TGTGTCAGCAGCTTAGCGGAAGGGGCTAGGGACTATGGCTACACCTTC.

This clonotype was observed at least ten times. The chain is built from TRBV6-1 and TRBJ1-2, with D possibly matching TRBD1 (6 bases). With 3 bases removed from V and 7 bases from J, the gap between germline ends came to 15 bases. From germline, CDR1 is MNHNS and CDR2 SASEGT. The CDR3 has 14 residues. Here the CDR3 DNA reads TGTGCCAGCAGTGACAGGGGAAGGTTCGGTGGCTACACCTTC. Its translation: CASSDRGRFGGYTF.

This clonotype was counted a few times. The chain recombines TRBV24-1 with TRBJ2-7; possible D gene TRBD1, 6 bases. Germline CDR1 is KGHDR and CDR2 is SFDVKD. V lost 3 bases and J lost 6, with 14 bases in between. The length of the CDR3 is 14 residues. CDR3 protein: CATSDSGRGSEQYF. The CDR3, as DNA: TGTGCCACCAGTGATAGCGGCAGGGGATCCGAGCAGTACTTC.

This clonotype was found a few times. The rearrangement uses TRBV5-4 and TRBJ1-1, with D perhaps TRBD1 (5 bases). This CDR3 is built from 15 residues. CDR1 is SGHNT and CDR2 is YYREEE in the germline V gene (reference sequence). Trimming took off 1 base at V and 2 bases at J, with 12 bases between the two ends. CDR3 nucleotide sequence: TGTGCCAGCAGCTTGCCGGGACGGCAAAACACTGAAGCTTTCTTT. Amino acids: CASSLPGRQNTEAFF.

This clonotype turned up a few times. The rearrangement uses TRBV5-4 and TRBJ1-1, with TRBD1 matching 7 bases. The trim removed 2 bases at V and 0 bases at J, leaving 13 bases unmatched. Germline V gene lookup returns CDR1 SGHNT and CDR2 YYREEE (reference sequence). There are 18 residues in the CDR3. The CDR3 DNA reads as TGTGCCAGCAGCTTTGAGAAAAACAGGGGCGGGATGAACACTGAAGCTTTCTTT. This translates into CASSFEKNRGGMNTEAFF.

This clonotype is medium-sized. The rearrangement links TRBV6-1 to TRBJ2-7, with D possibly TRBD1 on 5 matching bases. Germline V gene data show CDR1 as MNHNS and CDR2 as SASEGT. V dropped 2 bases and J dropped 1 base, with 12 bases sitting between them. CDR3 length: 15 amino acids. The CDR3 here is CASSEQVTASYEQYF. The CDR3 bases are TGTGCCAGCAGTGAACAAGTGACAGCGTCCTACGAGCAGTACTTC.

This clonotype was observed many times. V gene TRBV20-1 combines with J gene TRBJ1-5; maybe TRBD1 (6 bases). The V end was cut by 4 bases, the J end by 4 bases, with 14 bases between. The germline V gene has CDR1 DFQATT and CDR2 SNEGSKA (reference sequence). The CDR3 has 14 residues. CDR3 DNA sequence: TGCAGTGCTATACAGGGTATTCTGAATCAGCCCCAGCATTTT. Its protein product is CSAIQGILNQPQHF.

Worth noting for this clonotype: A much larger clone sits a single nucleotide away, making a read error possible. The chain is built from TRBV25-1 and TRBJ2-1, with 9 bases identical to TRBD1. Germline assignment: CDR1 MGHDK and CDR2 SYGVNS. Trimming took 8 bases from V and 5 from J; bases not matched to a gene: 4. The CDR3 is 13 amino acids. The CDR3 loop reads CASDWDRDNEQFF. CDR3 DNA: TGTGCCAGCGATTGGGACAGGGACAATGAGCAGTTCTTC. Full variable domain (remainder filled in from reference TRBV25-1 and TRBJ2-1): EADIYQTPRYLVIGTGKKITLECSQTMGHDKMYWYQQDPGMELHLIHYSYGVNSTEKGDLSSESTVSRIRTEHFPLTLESARPSHTSQYLCASDWDRDNEQFFGPGTRLTVL.

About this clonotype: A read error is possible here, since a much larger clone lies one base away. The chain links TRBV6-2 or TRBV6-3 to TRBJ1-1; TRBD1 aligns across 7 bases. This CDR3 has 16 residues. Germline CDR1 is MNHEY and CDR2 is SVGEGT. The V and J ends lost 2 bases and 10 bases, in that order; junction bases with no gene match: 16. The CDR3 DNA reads TGTGCCAGCAGTTACCCACCCCTTACAGGGGCGGGCGTAGCTTTCTTT. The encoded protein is CASSYPPLTGAGVAFF.

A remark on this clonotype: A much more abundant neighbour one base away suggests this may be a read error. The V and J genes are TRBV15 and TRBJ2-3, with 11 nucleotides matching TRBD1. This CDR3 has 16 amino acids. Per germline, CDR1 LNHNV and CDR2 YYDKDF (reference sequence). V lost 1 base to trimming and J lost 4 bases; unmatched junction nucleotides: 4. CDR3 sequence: CATSRGGTGGADTQYF. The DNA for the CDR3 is TGTGCCACCAGCAGAGGAGGGACAGGGGGGGCAGATACGCAGTATTTT.

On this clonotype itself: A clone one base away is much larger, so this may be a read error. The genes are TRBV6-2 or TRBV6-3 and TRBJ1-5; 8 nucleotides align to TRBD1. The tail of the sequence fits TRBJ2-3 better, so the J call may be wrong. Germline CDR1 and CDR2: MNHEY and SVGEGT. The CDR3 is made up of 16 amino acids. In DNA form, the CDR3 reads TGTGCCAGCAGTTACCCAGGACAGGGCCTCAATCAGCCCCAGTATTTT. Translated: CASSYPGQGLNQPQYF.

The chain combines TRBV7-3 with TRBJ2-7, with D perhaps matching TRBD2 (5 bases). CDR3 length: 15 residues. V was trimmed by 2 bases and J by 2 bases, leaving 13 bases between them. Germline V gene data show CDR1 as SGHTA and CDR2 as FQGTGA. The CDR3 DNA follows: TGTGCCAGCAGCTTAGAGGGCGGAGCGCCCTACGAGCAGTACTTC. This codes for CASSLEGGAPYEQYF.

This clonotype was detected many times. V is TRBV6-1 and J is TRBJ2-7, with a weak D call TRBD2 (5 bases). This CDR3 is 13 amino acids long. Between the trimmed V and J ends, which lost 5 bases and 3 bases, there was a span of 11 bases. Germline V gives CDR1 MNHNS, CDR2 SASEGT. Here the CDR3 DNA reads TGTGCCAGCAGTTCGGGAACCTACTACGAGCAGTACTTC. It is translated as CASSSGTYYEQYF.

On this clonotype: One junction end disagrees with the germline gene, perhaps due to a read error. For the CDR3, the DNA is TGTGCCAGCAGTTTGGTCCAACAAGAGACCCAGCACTTC. This encodes CASSLVQQETQHF. The chain joins TRBV28 to TRBJ2-5; D is unclear. The CDR3 runs to 13 residues. Germline V gene sequence: CDR1 MDHEN, CDR2 SYDVKM. The whole variable domain, remainder taken from reference TRBV28 and TRBJ2-5, is DVKVTQSSRYLVKRTGEKVFLECVQDMDHENMFWYRQDPGLGLRLIYFSYDVKMKEKGDIPEGYSVSREKKERFSLILESASTNQTSMYLCASSLVQQETQHFGPGTRLLVL.